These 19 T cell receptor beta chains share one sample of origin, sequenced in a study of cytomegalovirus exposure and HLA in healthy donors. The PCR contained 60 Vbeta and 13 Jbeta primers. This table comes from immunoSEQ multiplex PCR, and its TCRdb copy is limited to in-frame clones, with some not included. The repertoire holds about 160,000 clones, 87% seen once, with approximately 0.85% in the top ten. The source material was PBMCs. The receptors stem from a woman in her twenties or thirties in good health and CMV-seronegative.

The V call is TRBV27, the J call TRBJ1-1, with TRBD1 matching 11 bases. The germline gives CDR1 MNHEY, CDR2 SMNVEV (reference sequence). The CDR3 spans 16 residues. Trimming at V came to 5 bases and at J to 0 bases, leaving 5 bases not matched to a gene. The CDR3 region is CASSPLGQGVNTEAFF. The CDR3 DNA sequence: TGTGCCAGCAGTCCACTGGGACAGGGGGTGAACACTGAAGCTTTCTTT.

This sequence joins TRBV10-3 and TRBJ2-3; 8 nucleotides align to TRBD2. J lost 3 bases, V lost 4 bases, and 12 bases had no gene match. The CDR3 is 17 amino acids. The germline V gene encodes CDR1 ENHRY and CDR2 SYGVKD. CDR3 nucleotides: TGTGCCATCAGTGCGCTCCTGACTAGCGTGGGAACAGATACGCAGTATTTT. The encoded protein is CAISALLTSVGTDTQYF.

The CDR3 loop reads CASGPPRGRADTQYF. The DNA of the CDR3 is TGTGCCAGTGGCCCCCCCCGGGGGAGGGCAGATACGCAGTATTTT. The V call is TRBV7-9, the J call TRBJ2-3; TRBD2 agrees at 7 bases. This CDR3 spans 15 amino acids. Unmatched junction bases numbered 13, after V lost 9 bases and J lost 4 bases. CDR1 and CDR2 from the germline V gene are SEHNR and FQNEAQ (reference sequence).

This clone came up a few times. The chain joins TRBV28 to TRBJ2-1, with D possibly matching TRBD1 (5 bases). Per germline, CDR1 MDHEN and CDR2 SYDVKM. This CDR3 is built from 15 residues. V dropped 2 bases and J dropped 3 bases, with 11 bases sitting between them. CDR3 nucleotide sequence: TGTGCCAGCAGTTTACCGACAGTGATCTACAATGAGCAGTTCTTC. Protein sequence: CASSLPTVIYNEQFF.

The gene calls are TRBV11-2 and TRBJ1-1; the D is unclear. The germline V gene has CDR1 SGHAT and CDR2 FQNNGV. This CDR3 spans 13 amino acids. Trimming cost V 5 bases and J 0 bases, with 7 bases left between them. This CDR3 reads CASSPGVNTEAFF. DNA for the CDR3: TGTGCCAGCAGCCCCGGAGTGAACACTGAAGCTTTCTTT.

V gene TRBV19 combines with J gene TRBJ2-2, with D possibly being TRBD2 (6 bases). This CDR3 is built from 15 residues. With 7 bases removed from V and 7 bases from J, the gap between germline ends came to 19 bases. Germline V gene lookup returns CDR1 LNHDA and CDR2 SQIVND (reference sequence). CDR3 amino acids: CASTPQTGADGELFF. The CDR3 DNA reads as TGTGCCAGTACCCCTCAGACGGGAGCGGACGGGGAGCTGTTTTTT.

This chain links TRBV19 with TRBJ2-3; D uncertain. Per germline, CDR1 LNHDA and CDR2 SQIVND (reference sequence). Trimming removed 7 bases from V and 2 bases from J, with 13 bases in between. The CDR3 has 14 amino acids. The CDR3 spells CASTLGATTDTQYF. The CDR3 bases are TGTGCCAGTACCCTCGGTGCTACCACAGATACGCAGTATTTT.

CDR3 amino acids: CASSEANLDSGRAFYEQYF. CDR3 coding DNA: TGTGCCAGCAGTGAAGCGAACTTGGATAGCGGGAGGGCCTTCTACGAGCAGTACTTC. The J gene is TRBJ2-7, the V gene TRBV6-1, with 11 nucleotides matching TRBD2. Germline values: CDR1 MNHNS, CDR2 SASEGT. V lost 0 bases, J lost 3 bases, and 13 bases stayed unmatched. The CDR3 is 19 residues long.

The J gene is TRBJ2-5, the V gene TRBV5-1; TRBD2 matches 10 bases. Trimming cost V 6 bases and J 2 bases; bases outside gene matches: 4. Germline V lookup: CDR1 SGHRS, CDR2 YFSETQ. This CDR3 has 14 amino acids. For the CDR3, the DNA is TGCGCCAGCACAGGGACTAGCGTTCAAGAGACCCAGTACTTC. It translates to CASTGTSVQETQYF.

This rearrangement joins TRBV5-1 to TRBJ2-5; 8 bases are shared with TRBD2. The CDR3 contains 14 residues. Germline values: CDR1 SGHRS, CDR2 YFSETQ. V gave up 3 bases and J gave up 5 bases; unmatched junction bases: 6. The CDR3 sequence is CASSSGLDRETQYF. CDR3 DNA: TGCGCCAGCAGCTCGGGACTAGACCGGGAGACCCAGTACTTC.

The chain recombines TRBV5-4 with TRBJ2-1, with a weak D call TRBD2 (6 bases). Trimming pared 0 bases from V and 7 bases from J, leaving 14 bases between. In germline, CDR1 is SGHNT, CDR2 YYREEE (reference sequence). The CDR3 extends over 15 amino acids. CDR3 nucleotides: TGTGCCAGCAGCTTGGACACCCCAGGAGGGAATGAGCAGTTCTTC. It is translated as CASSLDTPGGNEQFF.

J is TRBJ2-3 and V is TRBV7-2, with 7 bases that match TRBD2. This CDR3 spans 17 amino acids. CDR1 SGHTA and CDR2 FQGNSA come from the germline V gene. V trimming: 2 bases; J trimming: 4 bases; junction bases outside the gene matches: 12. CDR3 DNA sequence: TGTGCCAGCAGCTTACAACCGACATCAGGGAGGGCAGATACGCAGTATTTT. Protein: CASSLQPTSGRADTQYF.

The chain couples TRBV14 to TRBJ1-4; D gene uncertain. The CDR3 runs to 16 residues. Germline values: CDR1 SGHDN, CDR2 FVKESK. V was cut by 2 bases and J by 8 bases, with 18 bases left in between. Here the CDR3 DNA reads TGTGCCAGCAGCCAACTTGGAGCCTTCGGTCGGGAAAAACTGTTTTTT. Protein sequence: CASSQLGAFGREKLFF.

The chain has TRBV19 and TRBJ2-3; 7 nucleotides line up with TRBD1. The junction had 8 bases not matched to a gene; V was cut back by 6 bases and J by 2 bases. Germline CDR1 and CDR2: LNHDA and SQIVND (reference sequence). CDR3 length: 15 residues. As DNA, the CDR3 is TGTGCCAGTAGGCGACAACAGGGGCCCACAGATACGCAGTATTTT. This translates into CASRRQQGPTDTQYF.

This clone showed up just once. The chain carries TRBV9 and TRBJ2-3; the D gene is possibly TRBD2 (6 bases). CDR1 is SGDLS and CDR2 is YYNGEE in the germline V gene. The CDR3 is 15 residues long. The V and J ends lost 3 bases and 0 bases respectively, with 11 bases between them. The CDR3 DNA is TGTGCCAGCAGCGATCCCGGGACTAGCACAGATACGCAGTATTTT. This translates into CASSDPGTSTDTQYF.

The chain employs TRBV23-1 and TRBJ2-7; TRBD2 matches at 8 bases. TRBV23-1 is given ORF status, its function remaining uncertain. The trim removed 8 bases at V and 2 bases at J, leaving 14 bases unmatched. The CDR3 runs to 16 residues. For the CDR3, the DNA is TGCGCCAGCCCCCCCGGGGGGGGAAGTAGGCCCTACGAGCAGTACTTC. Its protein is CASPPGGGSRPYEQYF.

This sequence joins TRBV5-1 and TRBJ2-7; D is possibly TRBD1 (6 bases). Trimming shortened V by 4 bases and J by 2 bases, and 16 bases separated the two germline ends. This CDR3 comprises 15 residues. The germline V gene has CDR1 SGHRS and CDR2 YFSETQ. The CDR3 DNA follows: TGCGCCAGCAGCCCACCGACAGGAATTACCTACGAGCAGTACTTC. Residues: CASSPPTGITYEQYF. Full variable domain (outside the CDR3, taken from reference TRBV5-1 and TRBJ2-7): KAGVTQTPRYLIKTRGQQVTLSCSPISGHRSVSWYQQTPGQGLQFLFEYFSETQRNKGNFPGRFSGRQFSNSRSEMNVSTLELGDSALYLCASSPPTGITYEQYFGPGTRLTVT.

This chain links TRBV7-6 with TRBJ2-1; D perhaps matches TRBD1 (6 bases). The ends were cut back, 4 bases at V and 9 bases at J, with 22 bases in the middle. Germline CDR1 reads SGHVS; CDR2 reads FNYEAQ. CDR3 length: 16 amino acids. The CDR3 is CASSWMGAVDNGEQFF. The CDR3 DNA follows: TGTGCCAGCAGCTGGATGGGGGCAGTTGACAACGGTGAGCAGTTCTTC.

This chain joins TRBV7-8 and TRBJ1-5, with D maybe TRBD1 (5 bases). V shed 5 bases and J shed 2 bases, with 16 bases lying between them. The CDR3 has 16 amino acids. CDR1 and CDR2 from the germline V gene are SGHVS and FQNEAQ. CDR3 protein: CASSGTGGDGNQPQHF. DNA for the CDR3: TGTGCCAGCAGCGGTACAGGTGGTGATGGCAATCAGCCCCAGCATTTT.